A selection of T cell receptor beta chains follows, all from one sample in a study of shared clonotypes between healthy human individuals. Some clones are missing from TCRdb's copy, which holds only in-frame ones; the method was immunoSEQ multiplex PCR. The table has approximately 840,000 clones, about 97% seen once. The source material was naive CD8+ T cells sorted from blood. The source is a man aged 25 to 40 in good health. CDR3s include the opening cysteine and the closing phenylalanine or tryptophan. The D gene is left open where the match is weak. Clone size is given for some rows only: seen once, a few or many times, or a class if the clone is expanded.

>TRBV10-2|TRBJ2-3|.|.
TGCGCCAGCAGGGAGCGGGTGGGAACAGATACGCAGTATTTT
CASRERVGTDTQYF
>TRBV28|TRBJ1-1|.|.
TGTGCCAGCAGTTCCCTAGGGAGGGGGACTGAAGCTTTCTTT
CASSSLGRGTEAFF
>TRBV5-5|TRBJ2-7|.|TRBD2
TGTGCCAGCAGCTTGAGGCCGGGGACTAGCTCCTACGAGCAGTACTTC
CASSLRPGTSSYEQYF
>TRBV4-2|TRBJ1-3|.|TRBD1
TGTGCCAGCAGCCAAGTGGGACAGCGAACTGGAAACACCATATATTTT
CASSQVGQRTGNTIYF
>TRBV4-3|TRBJ2-1|.|TRBD2
TGCGCCAGCAGCCTCGGGACTAGGTCGTATGAGCAGTTCTTC
CASSLGTRSYEQFF
>TRBV11-2|TRBJ1-4|.|.
TGTGCCAGCAGCGGATCGACCGAGACGGTTTATAATGAAAAACTGTTTTTT
CASSGSTETVYNEKLFF
>TRBV29-1|TRBJ1-2|.|.
TGCAGCGTTGATTGGGGGGACTATGGCTACACCTTC
CSVDWGDYGYTF
>TRBV13|TRBJ2-3|.|TRBD2
TGTGCCAGCAGCGACCTAGCGGGGAGCACAGATACGCAGTATTTT
CASSDLAGSTDTQYF
>TRBV7-9|TRBJ1-2|.|.
TGTGCCAGCAGCTTAGCGCAAGGGCGGGATGGCTACACCTTC
CASSLAQGRDGYTF
>TRBV7-2|TRBJ2-5|once|TRBD1
TGTGCCAGCAGCCACCGTAGGACAGGGGATCGGGCCCAGTACTTC
CASSHRRTGDRAQYF
>TRBV28|TRBJ1-2|.|.
TGTGCCAGCAGTTCGTACTATGGCTACACCTTC
CASSSYYGYTF
>TRBV6-5|TRBJ2-1|.|.
TGTGCCAGCAGTTACTCGAGGGTAATGGAGCAGTTCTTC
CASSYSRVMEQFF
>TRBV28|TRBJ2-7|.|TRBD2
TGTGCCAGCAGGCCCGTTGTAGCGGGAGAGGCATACGAGCAGTACTTC
CASRPVVAGEAYEQYF
>TRBV7-2|TRBJ2-5|once|TRBD1
TGTGCCAGCACCTTAACTTCAGGGGGCTTGGAGACCCAGTACTTC
CASTLTSGGLETQYF
>TRBV4-3|TRBJ1-1|.|.
TGCGCCAGCAGCCAAGATTTAATTTATTGGTATGCAGGAGAACCTGAAGCTTTCTTT
CASSQDLIYWYAGEPEAFF
>TRBV6-6|TRBJ2-7|.|TRBD2
TGTGCCAGCAGTCCCGAGGCGGGAGGAAGCGAGCAGTACTTC
CASSPEAGGSEQYF